The 26 T cell receptor beta chains below come from one sample, sequenced in a study of cytomegalovirus exposure and HLA in healthy donors. The PCR had 60 Vbeta and 13 Jbeta primers. Profiling relied on immunoSEQ multiplex PCR, and the TCRdb table lists in-frame clones only, not all of them. The table records 100,000 or so clones, 65% to 80% of them present only once. The sequenced sample consisted of PBMCs. Every receptor here comes from a woman aged 45-65 years in good health and CMV-seropositive.

This rearrangement joins TRBV6-5 to TRBJ2-7; possibly TRBD1 for D (6 bases). The ends were cut back, 2 bases at V and 1 base at J, with 15 bases in the middle. The germline V gene encodes CDR1 MNHEY and CDR2 SVGAGI. CDR3 length: 16 amino acids. CDR3 in amino acids: CASSYAPDRPSYEQYF. The DNA of the CDR3 is TGTGCCAGCAGTTACGCCCCCGACAGGCCATCCTACGAGCAGTACTTC.

This clone was observed a single time. This sequence joins TRBV2 and TRBJ2-7; maybe TRBD1 (7 bases). Between the trimmed V and J ends, which lost 6 bases and 1 base, there was a span of 19 bases. This CDR3 is built from 16 residues. Germline loops: CDR1 SNHLY, CDR2 FYNNEI. Here the CDR3 DNA reads TGTGCCAGCAGAGGGGGGCGCCAGGGGGGATCCTACGAGCAGTACTTC. Translated: CASRGGRQGGSYEQYF.

The DNA of the CDR3 is TGCAGCGGTGGACAGGGGCGGTCGGTGGCTTTCTTT. Amino acids: CSGGQGRSVAFF. This chain uses TRBV29-1 with TRBJ1-1, with 9 bases lining up with TRBD1. V shed 7 bases and J 11 bases; nucleotides not matched to a gene: 11. The CDR3 contains 12 residues. Germline V lookup: CDR1 SQVTM, CDR2 ANQGSEA.

Points on this clone: Germline and junction disagree at one end, which may indicate a read error. CDR3: CASSQEARLAPTF. The CDR3 DNA reads as TGTGCCAGCAGCCAGGAAGCGCGGCTAGCGCCCACATTC. The rearrangement links TRBV5-6 to TRBJ2-7, with D tentatively TRBD2 (6 bases). Germline V CDR1 and CDR2: SGHDT, YYEEEE. CDR3 length equals 13 residues. Looking up the rest from reference TRBV5-6 and TRBJ2-7 gives the full variable domain: DAGVTQSPTHLIKTRGQQVTLRCSPKSGHDTVSWYQQALGQGPQFIFQYYEEEERQRGNFPDRFSGHQFPNYSSELNVNALLLGDSALYLCASSQEARLAPTFGPGTRLTVT.

The chain combines TRBV6-1 with TRBJ1-2; D remains unclear. Germline CDR1 and CDR2: MNHNS and SASEGT. Trimming shortened V by 5 bases and J by 4 bases, and 14 bases separated the two germline ends. The CDR3 runs to 14 residues. Here the CDR3 reads CASSQRVTSYGYTF. Written as DNA, the CDR3 is TGTGCCAGCAGTCAGCGGGTTACATCCTATGGCTACACCTTC.

The V gene is TRBV7-3, the J gene TRBJ1-3; 7 nucleotides align to TRBD1. This CDR3 contains 15 residues. The J segment lost 0 bases and the V segment lost 3 bases, leaving 2 bases of the junction unmatched. Germline CDR1 SGHTA, CDR2 FQGTGA. The CDR3 spells CASSFRDSSGNTIYF. In nucleotides, the CDR3 is TGTGCCAGCAGCTTTCGGGACAGCTCTGGAAACACCATATATTTT.

This chain connects TRBV7-3 to TRBJ2-1; 10 bases line up with TRBD1. V lost 10 bases, J lost 5 bases, and 8 bases stayed unmatched. The germline CDR1 and CDR2 sequences are SGHTA and FQGTGA. The CDR3 covers 14 residues. CDR3 DNA sequence: TGTGCCATCCACCAGGGACAGGGGAACAATGAGCAGTTCTTC. As protein: CAIHQGQGNNEQFF. The full variable domain, its missing parts supplied by reference TRBV7-3 and TRBJ2-1, is GAGVSQTPSNKVTEKGKYVELRCDPISGHTALYWYRQSLGQGPEFLIYFQGTGAADDSGLPNDRFFAVRPEGSVSTLKIQRTERGDSAVYLCAIHQGQGNNEQFFGPGTRLTVL.

The J gene is TRBJ2-7, the V gene TRBV9, with a possible D match to TRBD1 (6 bases). The length of the CDR3 is 15 residues. Germline V gives CDR1 SGDLS, CDR2 YYNGEE. V gave up 0 bases and J gave up 2 bases, with 12 bases separating them. CDR3 residues: CASSVGAGDPYEQYF. The CDR3 DNA follows: TGTGCCAGCAGCGTAGGGGCAGGGGATCCCTACGAGCAGTACTTC.

The rearrangement links TRBV7-9 to TRBJ2-4, with 12 bases lining up with TRBD2. Germline V CDR1 and CDR2: SEHNR, FQNEAQ (reference sequence). The CDR3 runs to 18 residues. V lost 4 bases and J lost 0; bases outside the gene matches: 7. The CDR3 is CASSSLAGGPLAKNIQYF. For the CDR3, the DNA is TGTGCCAGCAGCTCACTAGCGGGGGGCCCCTTAGCCAAAAACATTCAGTACTTC.

This chain links TRBV9 with TRBJ2-1; D not certain. The CDR3 length is 13 residues. Trimming pared 3 bases from V and 8 bases from J, leaving 12 bases between. CDR1 and CDR2 from the germline V gene are SGDLS and YYNGEE. The CDR3 loop reads CASSEHFRDEQFF. The CDR3 DNA follows: TGTGCCAGCAGCGAACACTTCCGGGATGAGCAGTTCTTC.

The chain is built from TRBV5-5 and TRBJ1-3; the match to TRBD1 covers 9 bases. The CDR3 totals 16 residues. CDR1 is SGHKS and CDR2 is YYEKEE in the germline V gene (reference sequence). Losses at the gene ends were 0 bases for V and 7 bases for J; bases not matched to a gene: 8. CDR3 bases: TGTGCCAGCAGCTTGGCCGAGGGACAGGGTAAGAACACCATATATTTT. It encodes CASSLAEGQGKNTIYF.

This clone was seen more than once but under ten times. The J gene is TRBJ1-2, the V gene TRBV7-9; tentative D call: TRBD1 (5 bases). There are 13 residues in the CDR3. The ends were cut back, 4 bases at V and 7 bases at J, with 13 bases in the middle. Looked up from germline, CDR1 is SEHNR and CDR2 is FQNEAQ (reference sequence). In nucleotides, the CDR3 is TGTGCCAGCAGCTCGGACCGCGACAGTGGCTACACCTTC. It encodes CASSSDRDSGYTF. Using reference TRBV7-9 and TRBJ1-2 for the parts outside the CDR3, the full variable domain is DTGVSQNPRHKITKRGQNVTFRCDPISEHNRLYWYRQTLGQGPEFLTYFQNEAQLEKSRLLSDRFSAERPKGSFSTLEIQRTEQGDSAMYLCASSSDRDSGYTFGSGTRLTVV.

The CDR3 DNA follows: TGTGCCTGGATGGACGTCTCAGGGTTCACCGGGGAGCTGTTTTTT. Amino acids: CAWMDVSGFTGELFF. The chain joins TRBV30 to TRBJ2-2; D may be TRBD1 (5 bases). CDR3 length: 15 residues. Germline V gene lookup returns CDR1 GTSNPN and CDR2 SVGIG (reference sequence). Trimming took off 4 bases at V and 4 bases at J, with 16 bases between the two ends.

This chain connects TRBV7-2 to TRBJ2-2; a weak D match, TRBD2 (5 bases). CDR1 and CDR2 from the germline V gene are SGHTA and FQGNSA. Between the trimmed V and J ends, which lost 5 bases and 1 base, there was a span of 8 bases. CDR3 size: 14 residues. CDR3 nucleotide sequence: TGTGCCAGCAGCCGCAGCGGGAACACCGGGGAGCTGTTTTTT. It translates to CASSRSGNTGELFF.

The chain carries TRBV5-4 and TRBJ2-7; TRBD2 aligns across 10 bases. CDR1 and CDR2 (germline): SGHNT, YYREEE (reference sequence). Trimming took 3 bases from V and 1 from J; bases not matched to a gene: 10. This CDR3 comprises 17 residues. This chain's CDR3 is CASSYGGASGGSYEQYF. The CDR3 DNA is TGTGCCAGCAGCTATGGGGGGGCTAGCGGGGGTTCCTACGAGCAGTACTTC.

The V gene is TRBV5-5, the J gene TRBJ1-1; TRBD1 is a possible D gene (6 bases). The germline V gene has CDR1 SGHKS and CDR2 YYEKEE (reference sequence). The CDR3 extends over 15 amino acids. The V and J ends lost 5 bases and 1 base respectively, with 15 bases between them. The CDR3 is CASSRTVLANTEAFF. DNA for the CDR3: TGTGCCAGCAGTCGGACAGTTTTAGCGAACACTGAAGCTTTCTTT.

The J gene is TRBJ2-3, the V gene TRBV7-9; a possible D gene is TRBD2 (5 bases). The CDR3 has 16 amino acids. V lost 3 bases, J lost 1 base, and 14 bases lay in between. The V gene's germline CDR1 is SEHNR and CDR2 FQNEAQ (reference sequence). Written as DNA, the CDR3 is TGTGCCAGCAGCTTTCCCTTAGCGTCTGGCACAGATACGCAGTATTTT. It specifies CASSFPLASGTDTQYF.

The rearrangement links TRBV30 to TRBJ2-5; D possibly corresponds to TRBD1 (6 bases). Germline lookup yields CDR1 GTSNPN and CDR2 SVGIG (reference sequence). The CDR3 consists of 11 residues. Trimming removed 8 bases from V and 1 base from J, with 8 bases in between. The CDR3 loop is CAHRVQETQYF. The DNA for the CDR3 is TGTGCCCACAGGGTCCAAGAGACCCAGTACTTC.

This sequence joins TRBV27 and TRBJ2-7; TRBD1 agrees at 9 bases. CDR1 is MNHEY and CDR2 is SMNVEV in the germline V gene (reference sequence). V dropped 4 bases and J dropped 6; count of bases not matched to a gene: 13. This CDR3 has 16 residues. The CDR3 here is CASSSSTRTGEGEQYF. The DNA for the CDR3 is TGTGCCAGCAGTTCGTCTACCAGGACAGGGGAAGGCGAGCAGTACTTC.

This clone was detected only once. This sequence joins TRBV12-1 and TRBJ2-1; the listed D gene, TRBD2, was not tested against the DNA. TRBV12-1 constitutes a pseudogene. The CDR3 loop spans 17 amino acids. The CDR3 DNA sequence: TGTGCCAGCAGCTTCTTAGCGGGAGGGCCGGTGTACAATGAGCAGTTCTTC. It specifies CASSFLAGGPVYNEQFF.

V usage is TRBV30 and J usage is TRBJ1-2; a weak D match, TRBD1 (6 bases). This CDR3 has 13 residues. The V end was cut by 4 bases, the J end by 1 base, with 10 bases between. Germline-derived CDR1 and CDR2 are GTSNPN and SVGIG (reference sequence). CDR3 sequence (DNA): TGTGCCTGGACCCAGGACAGTAACTATGGCTACACCTTC. Translation gives CAWTQDSNYGYTF.

This clone was counted once. The chain uses TRBV5-1 and TRBJ2-2; 9 bases align to TRBD2. V was clipped by 4 bases and J by 4 bases; unmatched bases: 5. Germline CDR1 is SGHRS and CDR2 is YFSETQ. This CDR3 has 15 amino acids. DNA of the CDR3: TGCGCCAGCAGCGATAGCGGGAGCGGCACCGGGGAGCTGTTTTTT. Residues: CASSDSGSGTGELFF.

Note on this clone: Additional DNA sequences in this sample encode the identical CDR3. This chain joins TRBV7-3 and TRBJ1-1; D is perhaps TRBD1 (5 bases). V lost 3 bases to trimming and J lost 1 base, with 6 bases between them. CDR3 length: 13 amino acids. Germline V gene lookup returns CDR1 SGHTA and CDR2 FQGTGA. The CDR3, as DNA: TGTGCCAGCAGCTTCCAGGGGAACACTGAAGCTTTCTTT. Protein product: CASSFQGNTEAFF.

This clone has only a few counts. This chain uses TRBV30 with TRBJ2-7; a weak D match, TRBD2 (7 bases). The CDR3 contains 14 residues. Germline V gene data show CDR1 as GTSNPN and CDR2 as SVGIG (reference sequence). Trimming pared 0 bases from V and 5 bases from J, leaving 14 bases between. The CDR3 region has the DNA TGTGCCTGGAGTGTACGGGGGGCGCTTGACGAGCAGTACTTC. Its translation: CAWSVRGALDEQYF.

The chain has TRBV15 and TRBJ1-3; possibly TRBD1 for D (5 bases). V was shortened by 4 bases and J by 4 bases, with 11 bases between the two germline ends. This CDR3 has 14 residues. The germline CDR1 and CDR2 sequences are LNHNV and YYDKDF (reference sequence). CDR3 in amino acids: CATSIQGPGNTIYF. As DNA, the CDR3 is TGTGCCACCAGCATCCAGGGCCCAGGAAACACCATATATTTT.

Worth noting for this clone: Compared with germline, one end of the junction differs, possibly owing to a read error. The genes are TRBV6-1 and TRBJ1-2; 8 bases map to TRBD1. CDR1 MNHNS and CDR2 SASEGT come from the germline V gene. The CDR3 consists of 13 residues. This CDR3 is CASSEWSKQGGSF. The CDR3 DNA follows: TGTGCCAGCAGTGAATGGAGCAAACAGGGGGGGTCCTTC.